The entry below describes one T cell receptor (beta chain). Germline loops: CDR1 ENHRY, CDR2 SYGVKD. The CDR3 is 13 residues long. The V gene lost 10 bases and the J gene lost 4 bases, with 14 bases spanning the gap. This specimen comes from a study of blood T cell repertoires in COVID-19. Study summary: COVID-19 samples from acute and convalescent phases originated in the United States, Italy and Spain. PBMCs, B-cell-depleted T cells, or T cells were the source of the cDNA or gDNA that made up the material.

TCRdb's table, derived via immunoSEQ multiplex PCR, lists solely in-frame clones and lacks some. The sample records some 180,000 clones, roughly 80% being singletons. Participant ages covered roughly 18 to 89 years across 24 US areas. Cohort assignment relied on participant-reported clinical history. The specimen sequenced was PBMCs or T cells enriched from blood (not recorded which). The chain employs TRBV10-3 and TRBJ1-3; TRBD1 might be the D (5 bases). The TCR was taken from a woman aged 55-75 years with acute COVID-19. The CDR3 spells CATAMAGGNTIYF. DNA for the CDR3: TGTGCCACCGCTATGGCAGGGGGAAACACCATATATTTT.